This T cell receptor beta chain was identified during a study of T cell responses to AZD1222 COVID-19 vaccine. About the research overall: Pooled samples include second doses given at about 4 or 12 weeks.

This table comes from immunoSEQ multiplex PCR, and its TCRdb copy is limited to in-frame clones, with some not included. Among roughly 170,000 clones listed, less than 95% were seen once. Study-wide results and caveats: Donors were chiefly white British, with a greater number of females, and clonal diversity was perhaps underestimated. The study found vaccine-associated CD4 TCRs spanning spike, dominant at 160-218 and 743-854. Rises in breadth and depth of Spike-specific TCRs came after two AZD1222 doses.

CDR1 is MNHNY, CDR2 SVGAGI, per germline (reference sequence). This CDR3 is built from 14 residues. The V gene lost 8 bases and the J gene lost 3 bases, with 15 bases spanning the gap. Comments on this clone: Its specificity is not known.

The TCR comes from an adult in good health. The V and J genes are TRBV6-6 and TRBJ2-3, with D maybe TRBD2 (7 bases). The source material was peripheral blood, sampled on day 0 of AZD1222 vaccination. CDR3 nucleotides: TGTGCCAGCTCCTGGGGGGGGGCGACAGATACGCAGTATTTT. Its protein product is CASSWGGATDTQYF.